This TCR beta chain was captured in a study of OX40 agonist ivuxolimab in advanced cancers. Study summary: Mean age about 60 years, range about 23 to 79; around 80% male.

Notes on this clone: The sample has other DNA sequences that encode this CDR3 too.

Exclusion of a patient followed from autoimmune disease history or systemic immunosuppression. Germline loops: CDR1 LNHDA, CDR2 SQIVND (reference sequence). The V segment lost 3 bases and the J segment 4 bases; nucleotides outside the gene matches: 3. This CDR3 has 14 amino acids. Sequencing used immunoSEQ multiplex PCR; TCRdb keeps in-frame clones, though not all of them. The data contain some 100,000 clones, around nine tenths of them singletons. This sequence originates from an adult with an advanced solid tumor such as melanoma, head and neck, liver or kidney cancer. This specimen consisted of CD4+ or CD8+ T cells sorted from blood, obtained in a trial of the OX40 agonist ivuxolimab. The rearrangement joins TRBV19 to TRBJ2-7; 10 nucleotides line up with TRBD1. The CDR3 is CASSIRQGAYEQYF. The DNA for the CDR3 is TGTGCCAGTAGTATCCGACAGGGGGCTTACGAGCAGTACTTC.